This entry features one T cell receptor beta chain sequence. The data were obtained in a study of monozygotic twins with inflammatory bowel disease. Germline V gives CDR1 KGHSH, CDR2 LQKENI. The CDR3 extends over 16 amino acids. TCRdb reprocessed the 5' RACE reads; each CDR3 protein has one entry and no DNA is given. The table lists about 200,000 distinct CDR3 sequences. J is TRBJ1-1 and V is TRBV18; there is no DNA to check the TCRdb D call of TRBD1. Sample: blood. This clonotype was sampled from a human donor with ulcerative colitis or Crohn's disease, or a healthy co-twin of an affected twin (not recorded which). The CDR3: CASSFLLGAGGTEAFF.